This TCR beta chain was sequenced in a study of long-term antiretroviral therapy in people with HIV. V was shortened by 2 bases and J by 3 bases, with 12 bases between the two germline ends. CDR3 length: 15 amino acids. Germline CDR1 reads SGDLS; CDR2 reads YYNGEE. Researchers secured at least one pre-ART and at least two post-ART PBMC samples from each donor. Cryopreserved PBMC samples of about 1-11 million cells were used for DNA extraction. The study, taken as a whole, reports: Diversity measured after ART increased yet remained under transplant donor controls. Blood sampling spanned 2004 to 2017, possibly under older ART regimens.

At the survey level, the v3.0 immunoSEQ assay was run. Repertoires were generated with immunoSEQ multiplex PCR, while TCRdb's copy carries only in-frame clones and drops some. The table lists some 20,000 clones, 90% of them singletons. Of note for this clone: Its cognate antigen is unknown.

The rearrangement links TRBV9 to TRBJ1-5; possible D gene TRBD1, 5 bases. The sequence came from a young woman with HIV. Sequencing was performed on unsorted PBMCs, taken about 4.6 years before starting antiretroviral therapy. CDR3 DNA sequence: TGTGCCAGCAGCGTTGGGGGAAATCCCAATCAGCCCCAGCATTTT. It translates to CASSVGGNPNQPQHF.